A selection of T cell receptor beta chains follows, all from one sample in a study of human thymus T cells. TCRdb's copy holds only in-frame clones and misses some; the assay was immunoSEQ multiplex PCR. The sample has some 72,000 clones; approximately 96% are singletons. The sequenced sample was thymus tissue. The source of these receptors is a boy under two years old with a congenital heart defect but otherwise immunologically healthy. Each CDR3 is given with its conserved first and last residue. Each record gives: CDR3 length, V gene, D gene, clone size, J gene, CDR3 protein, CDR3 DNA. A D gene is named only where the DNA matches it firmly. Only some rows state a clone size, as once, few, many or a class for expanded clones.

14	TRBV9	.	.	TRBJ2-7	CASSLGPGSHEQYF	TGTGCCAGCAGCTTGGGCCCAGGTTCCCACGAGCAGTACTTC
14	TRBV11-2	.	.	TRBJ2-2	CASSLGFSLGELFF	TGTGCCAGCAGCTTAGGGTTCTCGCTCGGGGAGCTGTTTTTT
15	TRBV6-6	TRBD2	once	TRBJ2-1	CASSPGLAVYNEQFF	TGTGCCAGCAGCCCGGGACTAGCGGTCTACAATGAGCAGTTCTTC
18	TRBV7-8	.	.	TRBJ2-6	CASSLEVGWREGANVLTF	TGTGCCAGCAGCTTAGAGGTTGGTTGGCGGGAAGGGGCCAACGTCCTGACTTTC
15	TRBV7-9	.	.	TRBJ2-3	CASSLVYSVTDTQYF	TGTGCCAGCAGCTTAGTCTATTCAGTCACAGATACGCAGTATTTT
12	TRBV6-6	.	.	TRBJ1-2	CASSYIVFDYTF	TGTGCCAGCAGTTACATTGTTTTTGACTACACCTTC
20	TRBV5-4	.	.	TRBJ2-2	CASSPSPGHTLFANTGELFF	TGTGCCAGCAGCCCCTCGCCGGGGCACACCCTGTTCGCGAACACCGGGGAGCTGTTTTTT
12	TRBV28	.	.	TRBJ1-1	CASRYRHGEAFF	TGTGCCAGCAGGTACCGACACGGTGAAGCTTTCTTT
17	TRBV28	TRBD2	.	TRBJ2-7	CASSPPLLAGGTYEQYF	TGTGCCAGCAGTCCCCCACTTCTAGCGGGAGGAACCTACGAGCAGTACTTC
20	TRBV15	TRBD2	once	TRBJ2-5	CATSRVSSGSRTSKKETQYF	TGTGCCACCAGCAGGGTGTCTAGCGGGAGTAGGACCTCCAAAAAAGAGACCCAGTACTTC
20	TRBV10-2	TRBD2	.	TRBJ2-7	CASSEAGEISGRPPSGEQYF	TGCGCCAGCAGTGAGGCAGGAGAGATTAGCGGGAGGCCTCCATCGGGGGAGCAGTACTTC
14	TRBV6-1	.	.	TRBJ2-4	CASSEIRDGDIQYF	TGTGCCAGCAGTGAAATCCGGGACGGGGACATTCAGTACTTC
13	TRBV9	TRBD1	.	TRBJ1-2	CASSDRTGYGYTF	TGTGCCAGCAGCGATCGGACAGGGTATGGCTACACCTTC
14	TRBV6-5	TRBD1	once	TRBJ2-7	CASSRGDRGYEQYF	TGTGCCAGCAGTCGCGGGGACAGGGGCTACGAGCAGTACTTC
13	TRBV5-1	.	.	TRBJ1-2	CARGRWGYYGYTF	TGCGCCAGGGGGCGGTGGGGTTACTATGGCTACACCTTC
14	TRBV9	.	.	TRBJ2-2	CASSVGRDTGELFF	TGTGCCAGCAGCGTAGGTAGGGACACCGGGGAGCTGTTTTTT
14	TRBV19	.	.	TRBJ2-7	CASSPTIQSYEQYF	TGTGCCAGTAGTCCGACGATACAGTCCTACGAGCAGTACTTC
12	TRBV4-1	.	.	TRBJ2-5	CASSQDWETQYF	TGCGCCAGCAGCCAAGATTGGGAGACCCAGTACTTC
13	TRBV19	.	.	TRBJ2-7	CASSIGQRYEQYF	TGTGCCAGTAGTATCGGACAAAGGTACGAGCAGTACTTC
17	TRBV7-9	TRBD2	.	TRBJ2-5	CASLSFSRGTIQETQYF	TGTGCCAGCCTCAGCTTCTCGCGGGGGACCATCCAAGAGACCCAGTACTTC
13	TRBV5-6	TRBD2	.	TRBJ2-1	CASSLQRENEQFF	TGTGCCAGCAGCTTGCAGCGGGAGAATGAGCAGTTCTTC
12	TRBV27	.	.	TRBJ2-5	CASSDSGETQYF	TGTGCCAGCAGCGACAGCGGGGAGACCCAGTACTTC
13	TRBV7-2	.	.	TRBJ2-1	CASRSPYFVEQFF	TGTGCCAGCAGATCACCATATTTTGTTGAGCAGTTCTTC
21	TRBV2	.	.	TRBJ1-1	CASSSVLHTNLWGPMNTEAFF	TGTGCCAGCAGTTCGGTCCTACACACCAATCTGTGGGGTCCTATGAACACTGAAGCTTTCTTT
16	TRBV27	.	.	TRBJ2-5	CASSQTPGHQQETQYF	TGTGCCAGCAGTCAAACTCCGGGACACCAACAAGAGACCCAGTACTTC
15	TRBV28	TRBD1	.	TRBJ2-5	CASSLYRGQGNTQYF	TGTGCCAGCAGTTTATATCGGGGACAGGGGAATACCCAGTACTTC
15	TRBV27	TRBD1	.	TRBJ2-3	CASSQQGARTDTQYF	TGTGCCAGCAGCCAACAGGGGGCGCGCACAGATACGCAGTATTTT